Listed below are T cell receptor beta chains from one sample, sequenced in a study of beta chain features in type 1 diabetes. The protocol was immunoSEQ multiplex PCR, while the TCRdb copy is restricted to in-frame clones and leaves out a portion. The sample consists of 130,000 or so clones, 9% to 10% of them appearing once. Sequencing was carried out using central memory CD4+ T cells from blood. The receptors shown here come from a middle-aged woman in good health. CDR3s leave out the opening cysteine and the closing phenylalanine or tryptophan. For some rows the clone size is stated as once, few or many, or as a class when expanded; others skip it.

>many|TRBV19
ASSRTRQEAF
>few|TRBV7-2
ASSLVTQGSYGYT
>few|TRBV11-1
ASSLAGYEQY
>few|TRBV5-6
ASSSYIIAKNIQY
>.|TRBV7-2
ASSLARVAGPHSYEQY
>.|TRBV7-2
ASSRLAGSTYEQY
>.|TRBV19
ASSVLVSGGNEQF
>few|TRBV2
ASSGDRGHSPLH
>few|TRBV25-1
ASSESMPGWRSPLH
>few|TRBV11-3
ASSPGGSGGPIPQY
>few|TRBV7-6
ASSLIAGVRTGELF
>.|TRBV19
ASRTAAGGSDTQY
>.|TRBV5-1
ASSGGHPNTEAF
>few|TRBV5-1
ASSLPAGGNTEAF
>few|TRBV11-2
ASSLVVEAF
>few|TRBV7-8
ASSLESGTRRPPEAF
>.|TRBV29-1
SVEPWGGTEAF
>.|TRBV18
ASSPRGGANEKLF
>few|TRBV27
ASSPVQDRGYT
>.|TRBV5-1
ASRWGPNTEAF
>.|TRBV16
ASSPDRGLGGYT
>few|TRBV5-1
ASTQGQGNYGYT
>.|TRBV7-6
ASTTMVFQGGLEF
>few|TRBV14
ASSPSMNTEAF
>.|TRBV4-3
ASSQVRTGSLTDTQY
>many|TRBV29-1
SVQGARYEQY
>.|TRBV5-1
ASSLNYLGELF
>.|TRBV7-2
ASSFGQGALGYT
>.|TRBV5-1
ASNGGGTAQQETQY
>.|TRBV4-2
ASSQWSASGGGSSYEQY
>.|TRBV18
ASSPPAGTHEQY
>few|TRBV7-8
ASSLAGAGWAF
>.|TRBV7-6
ASSLDQGREQY
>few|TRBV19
ASRLAGVETQY
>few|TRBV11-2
ASSLGLASTDTQY
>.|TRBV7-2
ASSPPATSSEQY
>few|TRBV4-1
ASSQVGAQYEQY
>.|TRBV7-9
ASSFTGRGISGANVLT
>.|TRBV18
ASSPQGQGSGLH
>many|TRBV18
ASSPGEQGHYGYT
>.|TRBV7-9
ASSLSDEKLF
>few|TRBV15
ATSPLGSDREQY
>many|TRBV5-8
ASSLVGGWTGELF
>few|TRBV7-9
ASIPRTGAEAF